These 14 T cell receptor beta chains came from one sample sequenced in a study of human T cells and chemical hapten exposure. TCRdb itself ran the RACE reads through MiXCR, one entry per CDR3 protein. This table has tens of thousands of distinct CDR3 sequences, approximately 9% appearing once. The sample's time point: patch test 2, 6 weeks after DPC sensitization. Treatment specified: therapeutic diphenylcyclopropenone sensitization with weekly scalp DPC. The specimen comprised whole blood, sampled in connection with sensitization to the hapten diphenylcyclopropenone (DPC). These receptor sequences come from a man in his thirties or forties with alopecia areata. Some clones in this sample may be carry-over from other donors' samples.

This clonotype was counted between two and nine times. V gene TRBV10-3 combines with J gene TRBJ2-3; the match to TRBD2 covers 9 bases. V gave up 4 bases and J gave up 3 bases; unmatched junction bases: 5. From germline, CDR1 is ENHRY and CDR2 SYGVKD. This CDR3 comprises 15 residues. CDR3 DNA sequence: TGTGCCATCAGTGTTAGCGGGAGTAAAACAGATACGCAGTATTTT. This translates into CAISVSGSKTDTQYF.

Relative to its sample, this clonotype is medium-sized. CDR3 bases: TGTGCCAGCAGTGCCGGCCCCGTGAACACCGGGGAGCTGTTTTTT. Residues: CASSAGPVNTGELFF. The J gene is TRBJ2-2, the V gene TRBV6-5; D unresolved. V lost 5 bases to trimming and J lost 1 base, with 11 bases between them. In germline, CDR1 is MNHEY, CDR2 SVGAGI. The CDR3 covers 15 residues.

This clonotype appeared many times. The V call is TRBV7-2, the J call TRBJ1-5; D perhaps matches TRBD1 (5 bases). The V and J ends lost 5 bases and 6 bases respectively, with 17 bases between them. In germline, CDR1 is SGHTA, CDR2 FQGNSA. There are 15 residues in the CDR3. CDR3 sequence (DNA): TGTGCCAGCAGCCGGGACGGTCTAATCACTCAGCCCCAGCATTTT. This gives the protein CASSRDGLITQPQHF.

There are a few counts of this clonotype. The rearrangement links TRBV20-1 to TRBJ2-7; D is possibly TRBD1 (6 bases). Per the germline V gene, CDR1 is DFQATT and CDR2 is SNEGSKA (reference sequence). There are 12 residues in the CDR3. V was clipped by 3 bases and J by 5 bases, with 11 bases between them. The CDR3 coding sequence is TGCAGTGCTAGGCCCACAGGGAACGAGCAGTACTTC. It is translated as CSARPTGNEQYF.

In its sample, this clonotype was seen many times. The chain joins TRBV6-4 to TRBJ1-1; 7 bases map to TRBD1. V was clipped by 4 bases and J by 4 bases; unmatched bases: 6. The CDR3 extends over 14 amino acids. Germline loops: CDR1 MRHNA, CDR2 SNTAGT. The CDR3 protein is CASSGGTDSTEAFF. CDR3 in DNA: TGTGCCAGCAGTGGGGGGACAGACAGCACTGAAGCTTTCTTT.

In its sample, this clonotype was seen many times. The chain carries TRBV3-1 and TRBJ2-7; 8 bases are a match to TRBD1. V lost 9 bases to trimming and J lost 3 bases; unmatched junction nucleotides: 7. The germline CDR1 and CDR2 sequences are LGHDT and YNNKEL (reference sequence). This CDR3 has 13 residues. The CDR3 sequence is CARGTGGVYEQYF. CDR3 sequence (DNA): TGTGCCAGGGGGACAGGCGGAGTCTACGAGCAGTACTTC.

The CDR3 region has the DNA TGTGCCAGCAGTTTACCAGGGGGCAATGAGCAGTTCTTC. The encoded protein is CASSLPGGNEQFF. The chain has TRBV27 and TRBJ2-1; 7 bases align to TRBD1. Trimming at V came to 2 bases and at J to 6 bases, leaving 1 base not matched to a gene. The CDR3 runs 13 residues. Germline CDR1 and CDR2: MNHEY and SMNVEV (reference sequence).

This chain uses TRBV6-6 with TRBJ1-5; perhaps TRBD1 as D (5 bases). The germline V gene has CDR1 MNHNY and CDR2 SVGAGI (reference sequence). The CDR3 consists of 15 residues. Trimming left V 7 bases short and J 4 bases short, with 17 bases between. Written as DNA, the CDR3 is TGTGCCAGCACCAAGAGGGAGGGGAGAAATCAGCCCCAGCATTTT. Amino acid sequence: CASTKREGRNQPQHF.

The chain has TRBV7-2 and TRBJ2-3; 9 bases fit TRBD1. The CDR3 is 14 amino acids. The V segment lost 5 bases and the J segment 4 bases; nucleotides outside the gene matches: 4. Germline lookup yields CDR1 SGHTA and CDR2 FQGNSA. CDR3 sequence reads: CASSPRTGADTQYF. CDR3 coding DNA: TGTGCCAGCAGCCCGAGGACAGGGGCAGATACGCAGTATTTT.

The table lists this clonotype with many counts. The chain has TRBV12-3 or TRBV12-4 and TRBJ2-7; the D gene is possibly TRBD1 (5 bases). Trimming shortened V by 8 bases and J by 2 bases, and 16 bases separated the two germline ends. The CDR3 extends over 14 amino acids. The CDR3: CASQRKAGPYEQYF. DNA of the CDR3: TGTGCCAGCCAGAGGAAGGCAGGGCCCTACGAGCAGTACTTC.

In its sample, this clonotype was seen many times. The CDR3 spells CATSELGNGYTF. The CDR3 DNA reads as TGTGCCACCAGTGAATTGGGGAATGGCTACACCTTC. The rearrangement joins TRBV24-1 to TRBJ1-2; no clear D gene. CDR3 length equals 12 residues. V was trimmed by 4 bases and J by 6 bases, leaving 8 bases between them. Germline V lookup: CDR1 KGHDR, CDR2 SFDVKD.

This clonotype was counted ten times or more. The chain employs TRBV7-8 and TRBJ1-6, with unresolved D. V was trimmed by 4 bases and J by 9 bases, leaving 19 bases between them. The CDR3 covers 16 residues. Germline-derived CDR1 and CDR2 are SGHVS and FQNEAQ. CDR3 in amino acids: CASSSRAAGSSSPLHF. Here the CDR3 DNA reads TGTGCCAGCAGCTCCCGGGCTGCAGGTTCTAGTTCACCCCTCCACTTT.

As DNA, the CDR3 is TGTGCCAGCATTCTAGGTAGCACAGATACGCAGTATTTT. It translates to CASILGSTDTQYF. This chain uses TRBV25-1 with TRBJ2-3; D is unclear. Germline lookup yields CDR1 MGHDK and CDR2 SYGVNS. CDR3 length: 13 residues. With 7 bases removed from V and 0 bases from J, the gap between germline ends came to 8 bases.

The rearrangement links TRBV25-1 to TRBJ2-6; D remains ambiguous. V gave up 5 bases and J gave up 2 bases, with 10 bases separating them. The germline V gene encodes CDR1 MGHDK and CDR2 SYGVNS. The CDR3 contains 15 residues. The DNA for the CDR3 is TGTGCCAGCAGTAGTGCCGAGCCTGGGGCCAACGTCCTGACTTTC. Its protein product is CASSSAEPGANVLTF.